The sequence of this TCR beta chain was determined in a study of T-cell reconstitution after alpha-beta-depleted transplantation in children. Findings and caveats of the study: There were reportedly several hundred expanded graft clones from which alpha-beta T cells came about two months after transplant.

V was pared by 1 base and J by 2 bases, with 9 bases between. Germline assignment: CDR1 SGHVS and CDR2 FQNEAQ. This CDR3 region has 15 residues. The table lists this clonotype with many counts. Antigen specificity is unknown. Unique molecular identifiers were incorporated when the TCRbeta library was constructed. TCRdb called the PCR reads again in MiXCR, with one record for every CDR3 protein. The repertoire holds about 170,000 distinct CDR3 sequences, with 11% as singletons. This receptor was taken from a boy under 10 years old with acute myeloid leukemia, due to receive a stem cell transplant. The V call is TRBV7-8, the J call TRBJ1-3, with a possible D match to TRBD1 (6 bases). The material sequenced was PBMCs, taken before TCRalphabeta/CD19-depleted stem cell transplant. The CDR3 is CASSLGSGAGNTIYF. DNA of the CDR3: TGTGCCAGCAGCTTAGGTTCAGGGGCTGGAAACACCATATATTTT.